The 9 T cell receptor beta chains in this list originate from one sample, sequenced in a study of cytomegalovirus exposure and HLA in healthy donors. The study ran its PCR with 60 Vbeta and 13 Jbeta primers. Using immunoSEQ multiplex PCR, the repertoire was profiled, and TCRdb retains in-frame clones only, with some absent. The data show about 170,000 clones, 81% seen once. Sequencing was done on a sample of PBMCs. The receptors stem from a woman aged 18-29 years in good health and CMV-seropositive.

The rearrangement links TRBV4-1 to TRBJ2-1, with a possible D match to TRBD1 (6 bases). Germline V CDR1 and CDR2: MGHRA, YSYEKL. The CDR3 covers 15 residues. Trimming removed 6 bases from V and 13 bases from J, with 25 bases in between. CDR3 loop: CASRPTRGHFLGQFF. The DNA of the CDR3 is TGCGCCAGCAGACCAACCAGGGGTCACTTTCTGGGACAGTTCTTC.

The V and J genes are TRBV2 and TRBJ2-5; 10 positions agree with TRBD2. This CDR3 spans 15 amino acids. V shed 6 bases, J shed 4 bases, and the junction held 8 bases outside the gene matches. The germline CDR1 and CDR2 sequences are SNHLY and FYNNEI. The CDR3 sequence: CASRRQAGGRETQYF. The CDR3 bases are TGTGCCAGCAGACGTCAAGCGGGGGGGCGAGAGACCCAGTACTTC.

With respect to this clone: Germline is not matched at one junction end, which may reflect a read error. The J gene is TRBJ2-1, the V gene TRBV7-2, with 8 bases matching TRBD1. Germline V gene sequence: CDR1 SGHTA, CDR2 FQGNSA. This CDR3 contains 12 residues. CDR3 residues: CASSLNRGKTLF. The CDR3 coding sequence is TGTGCCAGCAGCCTAAACAGGGGGAAGACGCTCTTC.

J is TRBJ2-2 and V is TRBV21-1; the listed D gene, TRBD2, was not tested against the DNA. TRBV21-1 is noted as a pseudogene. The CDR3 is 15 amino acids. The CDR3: CASSNGRQNTGELFF. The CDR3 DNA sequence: TGTGCCAGCAGCAACGGGAGACAGAACACCGGGGAGCTGTTTTTT.

CDR3 DNA: TGTGCCAGCAGTTTGAACGCCCTGGTAGAGGGCTACACCTTC. Its protein is CASSLNALVEGYTF. This sequence joins TRBV27 and TRBJ1-2; D is unresolved. V was shortened by 3 bases and J by 8 bases, with 16 bases between the two germline ends. This CDR3 comprises 14 residues. Germline V lookup: CDR1 MNHEY, CDR2 SMNVEV (reference sequence).

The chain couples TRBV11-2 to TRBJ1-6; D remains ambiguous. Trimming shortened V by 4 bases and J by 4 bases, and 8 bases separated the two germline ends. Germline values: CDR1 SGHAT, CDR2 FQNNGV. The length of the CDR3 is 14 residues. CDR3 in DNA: TGTGCCAGCAGCTCCAGCGGGTATAATTCACCCCTCCACTTT. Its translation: CASSSSGYNSPLHF.

This CDR3 reads CASSPEGGAGQPQHF. The CDR3 DNA reads TGTGCCAGCAGCCCTGAGGGGGGGGCAGGTCAGCCCCAGCATTTT. The chain combines TRBV9 with TRBJ1-5; D perhaps matches TRBD1 (6 bases). CDR3 size: 15 residues. Trimming pared 4 bases from V and 6 bases from J, leaving 17 bases between. CDR1 is SGDLS, CDR2 YYNGEE, per germline.

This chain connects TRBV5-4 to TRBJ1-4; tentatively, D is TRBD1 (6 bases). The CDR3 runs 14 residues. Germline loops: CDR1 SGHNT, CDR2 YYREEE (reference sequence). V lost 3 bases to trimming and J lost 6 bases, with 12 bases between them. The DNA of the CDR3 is TGTGCCAGCAGCTCCCCAGGGGTTTATGAAAAACTGTTTTTT. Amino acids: CASSSPGVYEKLFF.

CDR3 sequence: CASSVAGSTDTQYF. In DNA, the CDR3 is TGTGCCAGCAGCGTAGCGGGGAGCACAGATACGCAGTATTTT. The chain joins TRBV9 to TRBJ2-3; possibly TRBD2 for D (5 bases). The length of the CDR3 is 14 residues. Germline V lookup: CDR1 SGDLS, CDR2 YYNGEE. Trimming took off 0 bases at V and 0 bases at J, with 5 bases between the two ends.